This TCR beta chain stems from a study of blood T cells in healthy people across ages (dated by TCRdb to about 2015). Looking at the study overall: In model experiments, template switching captured about one uniquely barcoded TCR beta cDNA molecule for every two T cells. The study measured age-related changes in TCR beta repertoire diversity using deep sequencing normalized with unique cDNA molecular identifiers. The donors were divided into four age groups: young (average around 16 years), middle-aged (approximately 42), aged (roughly 66) and long-lived (nearly 85). Donors of different ages were randomly distributed across sequencing lanes to avoid experimental bias. The study analyzed two additional independent replicas of 1 million unique cDNA reads from the same blood draw for two donors, one aged 18 to 29 and one aged 80 or older.

V loses 11 bases of germline sequence and J loses 3 bases, and the interval between the two ends is 14 bases. Per the germline V gene, SNHLY is the CDR1 and FYNNEI is the CDR2. Reading from cysteine to phenylalanine, the CDR3 counts 13 amino acids. Only the CDR3 DNA is retained, 39 bases long and in frame from the first base. The investigation overall reported the following: Estimates of total diversity from one million sequenced T cells were regarded as lower bounds and underestimates. The percentage of naive T cells measured by flow cytometry correlated strongly with observed TCR beta diversity. Observed TCR beta diversity per million T cells fell roughly linearly with age, and a significant reduction was already apparent by age roughly 40. Donor CMV infection status was unknown, potentially confounding age-related changes in expanded clonotypes. Since profiling was done on bulk unsorted PBMCs, naive and antigen-experienced compartments could not be conclusively compared. The long-lived group showed more naive CD4+ T cells, fewer expanded clones and increased TCR diversity than the aged group, suggesting age selection.

The method was 5' RACE. The sample was run on an Illumina HiSeq 2500. A second PCR of roughly 6 to 11 cycles was run with a J-beta primer mix and a sample-barcoded 5' primer. A template-switch 5' adaptor carrying 12 random nucleotides introduced a unique molecular identifier onto each TCR beta cDNA molecule. At least 2.5 million CDR3-containing paired-end reads were obtained from each sample. All of the RNA was converted into first-strand cDNA using the Mint cDNA synthesis kit, with a TRBC-specific oligonucleotide serving as the primer. After uracil-DNA glycosylase treatment, a first 18-cycle PCR used universal primers M1SS and BC2_uni_R on all cDNA. The authors' pipeline ran thus. Normalization of each sample was performed by random selection of 1 million high-quality reads, each carrying a distinct molecular identifier. Instead of being binned into consensus sequences, reads that shared molecular identifiers were thrown out. MiTCR, run with a Q25 quality threshold and the strictest error-elimination algorithm, handled CDR3 identification, clonotype clustering and error correction. A nonparametric unseen species model with Euler transformation was used to estimate a lower bound on total TCR beta diversity. TCRdb passed the public sequencing reads through fastp at Q25 and MiXCR, retaining productive beta sequences. Rows with a matching CDR3 protein are joined into one entry that keeps the most common DNA and genes. The V and J calls here are based on TCRdb, not the publication. The table for this sample lists about 1.6 million distinct CDR3 sequences; around 35% of them were counted only once. Roughly 12% of the sample rests with the top ten.

Systemically healthy Caucasian individuals from Russia, some 36 in total and aged about 6 to 95 years, were included as donors. About 9.1 milliliters of peripheral blood were collected from each donor into EDTA-treated Vacutainer tubes. Ficoll-Paque density-gradient centrifugation was used to isolate PBMCs, with at least 6 million obtained per sample. Trizol reagent was used to extract total RNA from PBMCs, with at least 5 micrograms per sample. For every donor, flow cytometry on a PBMC aliquot measured the percentage of naive CD45RAhigh/CD27high T cells. Note on this clonotype: Its antigen is not yet known. Within one base of it there is no much larger clone, and no base qualities were kept.

The sequence derives from a woman in her thirties in good health. The specimen sequenced was blood. The V and J segments used are TRBV2 and TRBJ1-5; the D gene remains uncertain. The CDR3 protein sequence reads: CASVGQANQPQHF. The nucleotides read TGTGCCTCAGTGGGCCAGGCCAATCAGCCCCAGCATTTT.